This paragraph reports one T cell receptor beta chain. The CDR3 totals 16 residues. Germline CDR1 reads SGDLS; CDR2 reads YYNGEE. Losses at the gene ends were 0 bases for V and 1 base for J; bases not matched to a gene: 5. These data are taken from a study of blood T cell repertoires in COVID-19. Under the authors' procedure: Using reference gene primer amplification, nucleated cell counts were estimated. Some clones are missing from TCRdb's copy, which holds only in-frame ones; the method was immunoSEQ multiplex PCR. That table is the source of V, J and clone size, and D and trimming were worked out from the DNA. The data hold 350,000 to 400,000 clones, with around 92% observed a single time.

Sequenced: peripheral blood. The gene calls are TRBV9 and TRBJ2-3; 7 nucleotides match TRBD2. This sequence originates from a woman in her twenties or thirties with COVID-19, enrolled during active disease. In nucleotides, the CDR3 is TGTGCCAGCAGCGTAGGGCTAGCGGACGGCACAGATACGCAGTATTTT. Its protein product is CASSVGLADGTDTQYF.